The 2 T cell receptor beta chains given below trace back to one sample, sequenced in a study of blood T cell repertoires in COVID-19. Produced via immunoSEQ multiplex PCR; TCRdb's table is partial and in-frame only. In the table there are about 110,000 clones, over 75% of which are singletons. Sequenced sample: peripheral blood. These receptors originate from a man between 65 and 80 years old with active or convalescent COVID-19.

This clone came up a few times. This chain connects TRBV29-1 to TRBJ1-2, with 7 bases that match TRBD1. Germline V gene lookup returns CDR1 SQVTM and CDR2 ANQGSEA. Trimming took 1 base from V and 4 from J; bases not matched to a gene: 9. The CDR3 contains 15 residues. CDR3 nucleotide sequence: TGCAGCGTTGAAGGACAGGGCTGGGGGATCTATGGCTACACCTTC. Translating it yields CSVEGQGWGIYGYTF. Complete variable domain (other parts from reference TRBV29-1 and TRBJ1-2): SAVISQKPSRDICQRGTSLTIQCQVDSQVTMMFWYRQQPGQSLTLIATANQGSEATYESGFVIDKFPISRPNLTFSTLTVSNMSPEDSSIYLCSVEGQGWGIYGYTFGSGTRLTVV.

The chain employs TRBV7-6 and TRBJ2-5, with 9 bases identical to TRBD2. The V gene end was trimmed by 5 bases and the J gene end by 5 bases; junction bases not matched to a gene: 15. Germline values: CDR1 SGHVS, CDR2 FNYEAQ. The CDR3 totals 17 residues. The CDR3 DNA is TGTGCCAGCAGCCCCGGTGGGTTGCGGGGGGGCTGGGAGACCCAGTACTTC. Residues: CASSPGGLRGGWETQYF.